This record looks at one T cell receptor (beta chain) sequence and its context. This specimen belongs to a study of blood T cell repertoires in COVID-19. Method: immunoSEQ multiplex PCR; TCRdb's copy keeps in-frame clones and lacks some. The sample has some 18,000 clones; about 87% are singletons. CDR3 length: 13 residues. With V trimmed by 3 bases and J by 14 bases, 7 bases remained unmatched. CDR1 LNHDA and CDR2 SQIVND come from the germline V gene (reference sequence). Specimen: PBMCs or T cells enriched from blood (not recorded which). The sequence came from a woman aged 30 to 39 who had recovered from COVID-19. This rearrangement joins TRBV19 to TRBJ1-6; 7 bases match TRBD1. The CDR3 nucleotides are TGTGCCAGTAGTATCGGGACAGAATCATCCCTCCACTTT. Protein: CASSIGTESSLHF.